Shown below are 27 T cell receptor beta chains from a single sample sequenced in a study of T-cell memory formation after mild COVID-19. TCRdb fed the 5' RACE reads into MiXCR, producing one record per CDR3 protein. The sample has approximately 290,000 distinct CDR3 sequences; approximately 15% are singletons. Sequencing was performed on PBMCs or a T cell subset sorted from them (not recorded which). All receptors derive from a man between 18 and 35 years old who had mild COVID-19 (a few samples of this study predate the infection). Cell type and time point are not known.

This clonotype came up a few times. CDR3 bases: TGCGCCAGCATTCCGGGGGGGCGCACAGATACGCAGTATTTT. Translated, it gives CASIPGGRTDTQYF. This chain uses TRBV5-1 with TRBJ2-3; TRBD2 agrees at 8 bases. This CDR3 has 14 amino acids. In germline, CDR1 is SGHRS, CDR2 YFSETQ. Unmatched junction bases numbered 4, after V lost 6 bases and J lost 1 base.

This clonotype was observed at least ten times. The CDR3 sequence: CSAVTGNNSPLHF. The CDR3 DNA follows: TGCAGTGCTGTGACAGGGAATAATTCACCCCTCCACTTT. The V and J genes are TRBV20-1 and TRBJ1-6; TRBD1 agrees at 7 bases. This CDR3 region has 13 residues. The germline V gene encodes CDR1 DFQATT and CDR2 SNEGSKA (reference sequence). J lost 5 bases, V lost 5 bases, and 3 bases had no gene match.

V is TRBV9 and J is TRBJ1-1; maybe TRBD1 (6 bases). The CDR3 totals 14 residues. Germline CDR1 SGDLS, CDR2 YYNGEE. V was shortened by 3 bases and J by 2 bases, with 11 bases between the two germline ends. CDR3 bases: TGTGCCAGCAGCGCAGGGGACCCCAACACTGAAGCTTTCTTT. This encodes CASSAGDPNTEAFF.

The gene calls are TRBV20-1 and TRBJ2-5; D tentatively fits TRBD1 or TRBD2 (5 bases each). Germline V CDR1 and CDR2: DFQATT, SNEGSKA (reference sequence). This CDR3 has 13 residues. The germline V and J ends were trimmed by 6 bases and 3 bases, with 14 bases remaining between them. Written as DNA, the CDR3 is TGCAGTGCCGCCCCGGGACCGAAAGAGACCCAGTACTTC. This sequence encodes CSAAPGPKETQYF.

The table lists this clonotype with a few counts. V is TRBV7-8 and J is TRBJ1-2; TRBD1 is a possible D gene (5 bases). Per germline, CDR1 SGHVS and CDR2 FQNEAQ. The length of the CDR3 is 13 residues. Trimming shortened V by 5 bases and J by 8 bases, and 15 bases separated the two germline ends. The CDR3 spells CASSPGRGSGYTF. CDR3 DNA: TGTGCCAGCAGCCCGGGGAGGGGATCCGGCTACACCTTC. Using reference TRBV7-8 and TRBJ1-2 for the parts outside the CDR3, the full variable domain is GAGVSQSPRYKVAKRGQDVALRCDPISGHVSLFWYQQALGQGPEFLTYFQNEAQLDKSGLPSDRFFAERPEGSVSTLKIQRTQQEDSAVYLCASSPGRGSGYTFGSGTRLTVV.

J is TRBJ2-3 and V is TRBV29-1, with D possibly being TRBD1 (6 bases). The CDR3 spans 11 residues. The germline V gene has CDR1 SQVTM and CDR2 ANQGSEA. Trimming pared 8 bases from V and 3 bases from J, leaving 9 bases between. In nucleotides, the CDR3 is TGCAGCTTTGGACAGACAGATACGCAGTATTTT. This codes for CSFGQTDTQYF.

This chain joins TRBV7-2 and TRBJ2-2; TRBD1 might be the D (6 bases). V was clipped by 5 bases and J by 6 bases, with 16 bases between them. The CDR3 runs 15 residues. The germline CDR1 and CDR2 sequences are SGHTA and FQGNSA. The CDR3 is CASSPVRGRPGELFF. The CDR3 region has the DNA TGTGCCAGCAGCCCGGTCAGGGGCCGTCCCGGGGAGCTGTTTTTT.

V usage is TRBV7-9 and J usage is TRBJ2-7; TRBD1 matches at 9 bases. V lost 5 bases to trimming and J lost 6 bases; unmatched junction nucleotides: 11. The CDR3 is made up of 15 amino acids. From germline, CDR1 is SEHNR and CDR2 FQNEAQ (reference sequence). The CDR3 DNA follows: TGTGCCAGCAGCACTAGGACAGGGGTCGTTAGCGAGCAGTACTTC. Protein sequence: CASSTRTGVVSEQYF.

The V and J genes are TRBV12-3 or TRBV12-4 and TRBJ1-5; 9 bases are a match to TRBD1. With 5 bases clipped from V and 5 bases from J, the junction kept 4 bases outside the gene matches. This CDR3 contains 14 residues. CDR3 amino acids: CASSGTGGDQPQHF. The CDR3 coding sequence is TGTGCCAGCAGTGGCACAGGGGGCGATCAGCCCCAGCATTTT.

This clonotype was picked up a small number of times. The rearrangement links TRBV12-3 or TRBV12-4 to TRBJ2-3; D possibly corresponds to TRBD2 (6 bases). CDR3 length: 16 residues. The germline V and J ends were trimmed by 6 bases and 2 bases, with 18 bases remaining between them. CDR3 loop: CASSSQSSGTTDTQYF. The CDR3 DNA follows: TGTGCCAGCAGCTCCCAAAGTAGCGGAACCACAGATACGCAGTATTTT.

This clonotype was counted between two and nine times. CDR3 DNA sequence: TGTGCCAGCAGTCCAATAACAGGGGGTGGGTCGGCTTTCTTT. It specifies CASSPITGGGSAFF. The V and J genes are TRBV27 and TRBJ1-1, with 8 bases matching TRBD1. The germline CDR1 and CDR2 sequences are MNHEY and SMNVEV (reference sequence). Losses at the gene ends were 5 bases for V and 11 bases for J; bases not matched to a gene: 13. The CDR3 spans 14 residues.

The CDR3 region is CATCLTGHEKLFF. In DNA form, the CDR3 reads TGTGCCACCTGCTTGACAGGTCATGAAAAACTGTTTTTT. The chain employs TRBV12-3 or TRBV12-4 and TRBJ1-4; D perhaps matches TRBD1 (6 bases). This CDR3 comprises 13 residues. Trimming took off 10 bases at V and 6 bases at J, with 15 bases between the two ends.

The chain joins TRBV25-1 to TRBJ2-1; D is possibly TRBD2 (6 bases). There are 15 residues in the CDR3. The V gene lost 3 bases and the J gene lost 0 bases, with 9 bases spanning the gap. Germline-derived CDR1 and CDR2 are MGHDK and SYGVNS. DNA for the CDR3: TGTGCCAGCAGTGATTCTAGCGTCTCCTACAATGAGCAGTTCTTC. Translated, it gives CASSDSSVSYNEQFF.

This sequence joins TRBV7-9 and TRBJ2-5; D possibly corresponds to TRBD1 (5 bases). V gave up 4 bases and J gave up 4 bases, with 10 bases separating them. The CDR3 spans 13 residues. Germline loops: CDR1 SEHNR, CDR2 FQNEAQ (reference sequence). The CDR3 region is CASSYRRAETQYF. CDR3 nucleotide sequence: TGTGCCAGCAGCTACAGGCGAGCAGAGACCCAGTACTTC.

There are a few counts of this clonotype. The J gene is TRBJ2-3, the V gene TRBV9, with 7 bases that match TRBD2. The CDR3 totals 15 residues. Trimming took 1 base from V and 3 from J; bases not matched to a gene: 5. From germline, CDR1 is SGDLS and CDR2 YYNGEE. In DNA form, the CDR3 reads TGTGCCAGCAGCGTACTGACCGGGGGGACAGATACGCAGTATTTT. This translates into CASSVLTGGTDTQYF.

This clonotype was seen more than once but under ten times. The V call is TRBV7-3, the J call TRBJ2-1; 10 nucleotides match TRBD1. V was pared by 3 bases and J by 8 bases, with 7 bases of the junction left unmatched. This CDR3 contains 15 residues. Germline CDR1 and CDR2: SGHTA and FQGTGA. CDR3 loop: CASSLTGGPTDEQFF. Written as DNA, the CDR3 is TGTGCCAGCAGCTTGACAGGGGGCCCCACAGATGAGCAGTTCTTC. The full variable domain, rest sourced from reference TRBV7-3 and TRBJ2-1, is GAGVSQTPSNKVTEKGKYVELRCDPISGHTALYWYRQSLGQGPEFLIYFQGTGAADDSGLPNDRFFAVRPEGSVSTLKIQRTERGDSAVYLCASSLTGGPTDEQFFGPGTRLTVL.

The rearrangement joins TRBV9 to TRBJ1-1, with D uncertain. Trimming stripped 0 bases from V and 2 bases from J, with 14 bases between. Looked up from germline, CDR1 is SGDLS and CDR2 is YYNGEE. The CDR3 runs 16 residues. The CDR3 loop reads CASSVAVPGPNTEAFF. The CDR3 bases are TGTGCCAGCAGCGTAGCTGTTCCAGGCCCAAACACTGAAGCTTTCTTT.

The sample holds a few counts of this clonotype. This chain connects TRBV7-2 to TRBJ1-1, with D hard to call. CDR3 size: 13 residues. Germline V CDR1 and CDR2: SGHTA, FQGNSA. Trimming stripped 5 bases from V and 5 bases from J, with 12 bases between. The CDR3 DNA follows: TGTGCCAGCAGCCGGTGGGCGGGAACTGAAGCTTTCTTT. It specifies CASSRWAGTEAFF. Using reference TRBV7-2 and TRBJ1-1 for the parts outside the CDR3, the full variable domain is GAGVSQSPSNKVTEKGKDVELRCDPISGHTALYWYRQSLGQGLEFLIYFQGNSAPDKSGLPSDRFSAERTGGSVSTLTIQRTQQEDSAVYLCASSRWAGTEAFFGQGTRLTVV.

The genes are TRBV7-2 and TRBJ2-1; 9 bases are a match to TRBD2. V dropped 4 bases and J dropped 7; count of bases not matched to a gene: 2. CDR1 and CDR2 (germline): SGHTA, FQGNSA. The CDR3 is 13 amino acids. CDR3 nucleotides: TGTGCCAGCAGCTGGACTAGCGAGAATGAGCAGTTCTTC. It is translated as CASSWTSENEQFF.

The chain is built from TRBV4-2 and TRBJ1-1, with D perhaps matching TRBD1 (5 bases). Trimming cost V 3 bases and J 2 bases, with 13 bases left between them. The CDR3 consists of 15 residues. The germline V gene encodes CDR1 LGHNA and CDR2 YNFKEQ. CDR3 residues: CASSQDGAANTEAFF. The CDR3 DNA reads as TGTGCCAGCAGCCAGGACGGGGCAGCTAACACTGAAGCTTTCTTT.

The rearrangement uses TRBV6-1 and TRBJ2-7; 7 bases match TRBD2. This CDR3 has 14 residues. Germline V gene lookup returns CDR1 MNHNS and CDR2 SASEGT. V was pared by 2 bases and J by 5 bases, with 6 bases of the junction left unmatched. In DNA form, the CDR3 reads TGTGCCAGCAGTGAACATGTGGGAGGGGACGAGCAGTACTTC. This sequence encodes CASSEHVGGDEQYF.

This clonotype was observed a handful of times. At one boundary the junction diverges from the germline segment, which might be a read error. The chain couples TRBV7-9 to TRBJ1-3; D possibly corresponds to TRBD1 (6 bases). Germline lookup yields CDR1 SEHNR and CDR2 FQNEAQ (reference sequence). The CDR3 has 10 residues. CDR3 sequence (DNA): TGTGCCAGCAGCCCAGGGGCCTTGGAGTTT. It is translated as CASSPGALEF. Based on the CDR3 plus reference TRBV7-9 and TRBJ1-3, the full variable domain is DTGVSQNPRHKITKRGQNVTFRCDPISEHNRLYWYRQTLGQGPEFLTYFQNEAQLEKSRLLSDRFSAERPKGSFSTLEIQRTEQGDSAMYLCASSPGALEFGEGSWLTVV.

CDR3 in amino acids: CASSLAGGAQYF. Written as DNA, the CDR3 is TGTGCCAGCAGTTTAGCCGGGGGGGCCCAGTACTTC. This sequence joins TRBV12-3 or TRBV12-4 and TRBJ2-5, with TRBD2 identical over 8 bases. After removal of 0 bases from V and 9 bases from J, the junction contained 0 bases not matched to a gene. The CDR3 spans 12 residues.

The chain couples TRBV20-1 to TRBJ2-3, with 11 nucleotides matching TRBD2. The germline CDR1 and CDR2 sequences are DFQATT and SNEGSKA (reference sequence). V shed 3 bases, J shed 7 bases, and the junction held 15 bases outside the gene matches. This CDR3 has 17 amino acids. The CDR3 DNA is TGCAGTGCTAGGTTCAGATATGGACTAGCGGGCGCAAATACGCAGTATTTT. It encodes CSARFRYGLAGANTQYF.

This clonotype was observed a handful of times. The V call is TRBV7-3, the J call TRBJ2-1; 7 positions agree with TRBD2. V was pared by 1 base and J by 8 bases, with 2 bases of the junction left unmatched. CDR1 SGHTA and CDR2 FQGTGA come from the germline V gene. The CDR3 is 13 amino acids. CDR3 residues: CASSLSAGDEQFF. In DNA form, the CDR3 reads TGTGCCAGCAGCTTAAGTGCGGGGGATGAGCAGTTCTTC. Combining the CDR3 with reference TRBV7-3 and TRBJ2-1 gives the whole variable domain GAGVSQTPSNKVTEKGKYVELRCDPISGHTALYWYRQSLGQGPEFLIYFQGTGAADDSGLPNDRFFAVRPEGSVSTLKIQRTERGDSAVYLCASSLSAGDEQFFGPGTRLTVL.

The chain couples TRBV7-8 to TRBJ1-2; D remains unclear. Trimming removed 1 base from V and 7 bases from J, with 13 bases in between. The germline V gene has CDR1 SGHVS and CDR2 FQNEAQ. The length of the CDR3 is 14 residues. CDR3 in amino acids: CASSLVGGISGYTF. The CDR3 DNA reads as TGTGCCAGCAGCTTAGTGGGAGGGATAAGTGGCTACACCTTC.

As concerns this clonotype: A junction end diverges from the germline sequence, so it may reflect a read error. The chain carries TRBV20-1 and TRBJ2-7; possible D gene TRBD1, 6 bases. Germline V CDR1 and CDR2: DFQATT, SNEGSKA (reference sequence). CDR3 size: 13 residues. The CDR3 reads CSARAGEPYEQYF. The CDR3 nucleotides read TGCAGCGCTAGGGCAGGGGAACCCTACGAGCAGTACTTC.